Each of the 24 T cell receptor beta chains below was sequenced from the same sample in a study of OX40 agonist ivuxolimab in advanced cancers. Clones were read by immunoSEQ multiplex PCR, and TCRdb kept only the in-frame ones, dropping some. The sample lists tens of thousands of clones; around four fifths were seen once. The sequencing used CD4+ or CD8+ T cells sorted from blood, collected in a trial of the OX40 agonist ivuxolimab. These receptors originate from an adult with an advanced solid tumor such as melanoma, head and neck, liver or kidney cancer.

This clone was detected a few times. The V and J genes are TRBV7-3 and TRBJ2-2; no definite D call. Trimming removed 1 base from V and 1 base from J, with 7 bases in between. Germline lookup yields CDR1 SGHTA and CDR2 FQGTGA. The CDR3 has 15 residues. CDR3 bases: TGTGCCAGCAGCTTAAAAGGGCGGAACACCGGGGAGCTGTTTTTT. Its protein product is CASSLKGRNTGELFF.

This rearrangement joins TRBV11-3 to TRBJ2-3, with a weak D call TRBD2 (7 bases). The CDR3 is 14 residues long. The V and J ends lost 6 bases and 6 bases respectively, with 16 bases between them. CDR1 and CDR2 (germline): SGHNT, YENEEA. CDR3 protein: CASSPTRGADTQYF. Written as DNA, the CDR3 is TGTGCCAGCAGTCCAACACGGGGGGCCGATACGCAGTATTTT. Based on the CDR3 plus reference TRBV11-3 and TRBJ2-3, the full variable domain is EAGVVQSPRYKIIEKKQPVAFWCNPISGHNTLYWYLQNLGQGPELLIRYENEEAVDDSQLPKDRFSAERLKGVDSTLKIQPAELGDSAVYLCASSPTRGADTQYFGPGTRLTVL.

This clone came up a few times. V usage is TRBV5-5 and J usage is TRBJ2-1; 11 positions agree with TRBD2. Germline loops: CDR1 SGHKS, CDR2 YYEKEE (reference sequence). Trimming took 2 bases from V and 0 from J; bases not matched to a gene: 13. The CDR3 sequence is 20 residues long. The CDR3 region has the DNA TGTGCCAGCAGCTTAGTCCTAGCGGGGGGTTGGACGAGCTCCTACAATGAGCAGTTCTTC. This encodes CASSLVLAGGWTSSYNEQFF.

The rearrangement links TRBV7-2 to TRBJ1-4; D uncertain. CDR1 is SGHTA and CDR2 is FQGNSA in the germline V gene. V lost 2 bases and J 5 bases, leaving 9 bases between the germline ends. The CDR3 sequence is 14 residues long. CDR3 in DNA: TGTGCCAGCAGCTTAAGACGGCAAAATGAAAAACTGTTTTTT. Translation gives CASSLRRQNEKLFF.

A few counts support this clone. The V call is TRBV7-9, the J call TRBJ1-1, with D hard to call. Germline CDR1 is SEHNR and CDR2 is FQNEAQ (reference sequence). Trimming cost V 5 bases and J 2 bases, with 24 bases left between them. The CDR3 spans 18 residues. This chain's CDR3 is CASSRYSSPQTVNTEAFF. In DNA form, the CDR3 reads TGTGCCAGCAGCCGATACTCATCACCCCAGACCGTCAACACTGAAGCTTTCTTT.

For the CDR3, the DNA is TGCAGCGTTGATCAGGACACCGGCACAGATACGCAGTATTTT. It codes for CSVDQDTGTDTQYF. The chain joins TRBV29-1 to TRBJ2-3; D is perhaps TRBD1 (5 bases). Trimming pared 3 bases from V and 1 base from J, leaving 11 bases between. From germline, CDR1 is SQVTM and CDR2 ANQGSEA. This CDR3 is built from 14 residues.

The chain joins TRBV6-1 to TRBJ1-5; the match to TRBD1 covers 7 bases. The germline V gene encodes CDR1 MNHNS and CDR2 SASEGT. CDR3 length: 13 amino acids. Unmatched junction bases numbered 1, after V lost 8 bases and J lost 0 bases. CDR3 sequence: CASRDSSNQPQHF. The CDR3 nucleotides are TGTGCCAGCCGGGACAGTAGCAATCAGCCCCAGCATTTT.

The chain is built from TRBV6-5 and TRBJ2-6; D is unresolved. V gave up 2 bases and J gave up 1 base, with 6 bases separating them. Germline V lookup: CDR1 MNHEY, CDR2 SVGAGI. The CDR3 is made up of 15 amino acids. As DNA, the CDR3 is TGTGCCAGCAGTTACCGCTGGTCTGGGGCCAACGTCCTGACTTTC. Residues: CASSYRWSGANVLTF.

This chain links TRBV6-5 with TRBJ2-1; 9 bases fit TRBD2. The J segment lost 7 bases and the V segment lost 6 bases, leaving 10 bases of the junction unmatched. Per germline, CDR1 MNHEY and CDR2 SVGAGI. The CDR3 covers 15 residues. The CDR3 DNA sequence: TGTGCCAGCAGCCCCTGGCGGGAGGGCCAAAATGAGCAGTTCTTC. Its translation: CASSPWREGQNEQFF.

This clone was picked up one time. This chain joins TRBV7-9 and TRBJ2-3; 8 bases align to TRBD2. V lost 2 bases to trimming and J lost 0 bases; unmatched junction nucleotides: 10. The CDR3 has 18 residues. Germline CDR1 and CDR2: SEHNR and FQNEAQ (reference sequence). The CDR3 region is CASSLNRAGVGSTDTQYF. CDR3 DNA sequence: TGTGCCAGCAGCTTAAATCGAGCGGGAGTCGGCAGCACAGATACGCAGTATTTT.

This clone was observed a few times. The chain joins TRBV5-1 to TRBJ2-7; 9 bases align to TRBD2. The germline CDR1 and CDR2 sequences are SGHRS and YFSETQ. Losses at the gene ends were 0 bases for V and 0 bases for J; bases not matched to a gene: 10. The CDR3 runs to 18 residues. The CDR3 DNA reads TGCGCCAGCAGCTTGGGCCTGGGACTAGCCACCATCTCCTACGAGCAGTACTTC. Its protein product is CASSLGLGLATISYEQYF.

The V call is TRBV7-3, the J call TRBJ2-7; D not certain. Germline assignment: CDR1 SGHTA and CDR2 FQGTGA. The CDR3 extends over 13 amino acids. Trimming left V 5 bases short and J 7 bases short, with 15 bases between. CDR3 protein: CASSLGPQGEQYF. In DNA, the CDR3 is TGTGCCAGCAGCCTTGGCCCCCAAGGGGAGCAGTACTTC.

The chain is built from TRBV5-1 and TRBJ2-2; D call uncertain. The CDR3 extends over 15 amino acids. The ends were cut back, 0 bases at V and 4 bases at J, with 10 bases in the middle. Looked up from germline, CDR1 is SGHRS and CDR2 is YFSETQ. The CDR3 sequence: CASSLDPGITGELFF. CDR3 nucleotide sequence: TGCGCCAGCAGCTTGGATCCAGGAATCACCGGGGAGCTGTTTTTT.

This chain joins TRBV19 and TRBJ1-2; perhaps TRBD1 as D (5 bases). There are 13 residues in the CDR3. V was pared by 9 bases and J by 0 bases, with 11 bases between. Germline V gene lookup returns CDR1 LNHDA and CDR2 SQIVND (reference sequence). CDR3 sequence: CARRTPTNYGYTF. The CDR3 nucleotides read TGTGCCAGAAGGACACCAACTAACTATGGCTACACCTTC.

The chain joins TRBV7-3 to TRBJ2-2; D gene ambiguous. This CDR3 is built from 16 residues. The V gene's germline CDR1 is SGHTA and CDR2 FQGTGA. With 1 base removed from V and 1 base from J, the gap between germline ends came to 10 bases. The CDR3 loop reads CASSLIGRENTGELFF. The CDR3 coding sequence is TGTGCCAGCAGCTTAATAGGACGAGAGAACACCGGGGAGCTGTTTTTT.

The CDR3 nucleotides read TGTGCCAGCAGGCTAGCGGCTACGAACACCGGGGAGCTGTTTTTT. This codes for CASRLAATNTGELFF. The chain uses TRBV9 and TRBJ2-2, with TRBD2 identical over 7 bases. This CDR3 comprises 15 residues. The V gene end was trimmed by 5 bases and the J gene end by 0 bases; junction bases not matched to a gene: 4. Germline-derived CDR1 and CDR2 are SGDLS and YYNGEE. The full variable domain, its missing parts supplied by reference TRBV9 and TRBJ2-2, is DSGVTQTPKHLITATGQRVTLRCSPRSGDLSVYWYQQSLDQGLQFLIQYYNGEERAKGNILERFSAQQFPDLHSELNLSSLELGDSALYFCASRLAATNTGELFFGEGSRLTVL.

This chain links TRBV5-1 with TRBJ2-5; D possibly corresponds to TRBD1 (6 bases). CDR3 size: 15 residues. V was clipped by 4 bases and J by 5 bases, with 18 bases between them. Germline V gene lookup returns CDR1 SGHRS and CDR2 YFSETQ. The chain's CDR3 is CASSRDTGMQETQYF. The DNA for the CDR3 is TGCGCCAGCAGCCGGGACACCGGAATGCAGGAGACCCAGTACTTC.

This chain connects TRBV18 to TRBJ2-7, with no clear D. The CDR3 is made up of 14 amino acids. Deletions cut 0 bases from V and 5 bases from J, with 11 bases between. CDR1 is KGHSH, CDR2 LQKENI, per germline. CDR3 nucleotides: TGTGCCAGCTCACCACCGTCTAAACGTAACGAGCAGTACTTC. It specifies CASSPPSKRNEQYF.

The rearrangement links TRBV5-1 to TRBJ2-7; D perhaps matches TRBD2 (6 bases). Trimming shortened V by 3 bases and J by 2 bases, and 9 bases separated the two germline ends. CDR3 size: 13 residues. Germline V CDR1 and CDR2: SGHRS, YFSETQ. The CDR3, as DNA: TGCGCCAGCAGCTCGGAGGGTACCTACGAGCAGTACTTC. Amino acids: CASSSEGTYEQYF.

In DNA form, the CDR3 reads TGTGCCAGCAGCCGAACAGATACGCAGTATTTT. This sequence encodes CASSRTDTQYF. The chain uses TRBV4-2 and TRBJ2-3; D unresolved. CDR1 is LGHNA, CDR2 YNFKEQ, per germline. The CDR3 extends over 11 amino acids. V lost 4 bases, J lost 3 bases, and 2 bases lay in between.

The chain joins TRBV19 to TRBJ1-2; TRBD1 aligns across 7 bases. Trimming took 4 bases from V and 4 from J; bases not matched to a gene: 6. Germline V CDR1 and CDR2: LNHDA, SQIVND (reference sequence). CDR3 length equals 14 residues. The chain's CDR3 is CASSRQGTGYGYTF. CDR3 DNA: TGTGCCAGTAGTAGACAGGGTACGGGCTATGGCTACACCTTC.

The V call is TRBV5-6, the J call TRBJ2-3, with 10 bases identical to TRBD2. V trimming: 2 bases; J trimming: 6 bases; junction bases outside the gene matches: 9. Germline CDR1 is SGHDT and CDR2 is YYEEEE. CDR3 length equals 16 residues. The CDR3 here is CASSFDLAGAVDTQYF. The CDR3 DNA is TGTGCCAGCAGCTTTGATCTAGCGGGGGCAGTGGATACGCAGTATTTT.

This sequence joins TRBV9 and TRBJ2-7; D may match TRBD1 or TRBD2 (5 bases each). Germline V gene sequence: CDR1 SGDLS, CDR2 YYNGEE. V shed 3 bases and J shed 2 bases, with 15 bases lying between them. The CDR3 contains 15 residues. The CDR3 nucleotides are TGTGCCAGCAGCGCCCGGGACGGCGGAGCCTACGAGCAGTACTTC. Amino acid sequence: CASSARDGGAYEQYF.

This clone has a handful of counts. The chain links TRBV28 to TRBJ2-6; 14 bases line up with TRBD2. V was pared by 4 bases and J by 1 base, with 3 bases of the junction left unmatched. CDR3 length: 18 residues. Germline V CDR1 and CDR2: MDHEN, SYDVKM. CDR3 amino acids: CASSSGLAGDSGANVLTF. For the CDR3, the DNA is TGTGCCAGCAGTTCGGGACTAGCGGGAGATTCTGGGGCCAACGTCCTGACTTTC.